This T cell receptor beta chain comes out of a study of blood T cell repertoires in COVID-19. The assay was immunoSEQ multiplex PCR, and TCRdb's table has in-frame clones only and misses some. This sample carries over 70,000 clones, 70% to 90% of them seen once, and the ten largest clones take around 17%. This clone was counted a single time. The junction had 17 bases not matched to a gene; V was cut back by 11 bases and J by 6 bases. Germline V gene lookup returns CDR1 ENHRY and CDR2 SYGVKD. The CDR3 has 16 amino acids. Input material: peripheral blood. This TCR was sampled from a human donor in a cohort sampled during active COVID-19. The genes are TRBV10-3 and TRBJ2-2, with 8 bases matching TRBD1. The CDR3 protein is CAGGQVGIPGAGELFF. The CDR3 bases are TGTGCCGGGGGACAGGTCGGGATTCCGGGTGCCGGGGAGCTGTTTTTT.